These T cell receptor beta chains were read from a single sample in a study of beta chain features in type 1 diabetes. Method: immunoSEQ multiplex PCR; TCRdb's copy keeps in-frame clones and lacks some. The profile covers around 430,000 clones, with about 32% appearing a single time and around 0.065% taken by the ten largest. Material: naive CD4+ T cells from blood. These receptor sequences come from a man younger than 30 in good health. Both conserved end residues are part of each CDR3. A D gene is named only where the DNA matches it firmly. Expanded clones are given a class, and other clones once, few, many or no size at all.

d_call: TRBD1; clone_size: few; v_call: TRBV6-6; j_call: TRBJ2-7; cdr3_nt: TGTGCCAGCAGTTACAGGGGACAGGGAGGGTACGAGCAGTACTTC; cdr3_aa: CASSYRGQGGYEQYF
d_call: TRBD1; clone_size: few; v_call: TRBV5-1; j_call: TRBJ2-7; cdr3_nt: TGCGCCAGCAGTCGGACAGGGGACTACGAGCAGTACTTC; cdr3_aa: CASSRTGDYEQYF
d_call: -; clone_size: few; v_call: TRBV15; j_call: TRBJ2-7; cdr3_nt: TGTGCCACCAGCAGGGGCCTTGGGGCATACGAGCAGTACTTC; cdr3_aa: CATSRGLGAYEQYF
d_call: TRBD1; clone_size: -; v_call: TRBV29-1; j_call: TRBJ1-1; cdr3_nt: TGCAGCGTCAAGGCAGGGGGGAACACTGAAGCTTTCTTT; cdr3_aa: CSVKAGGNTEAFF
d_call: TRBD1; clone_size: few; v_call: TRBV10-3; j_call: TRBJ1-1; cdr3_nt: TGTGCCATCGCTTCAGGGGGCACTGAAGCTTTCTTT; cdr3_aa: CAIASGGTEAFF
d_call: -; clone_size: few; v_call: TRBV19; j_call: TRBJ2-5; cdr3_nt: TGTGCCAGTAGTGCAGGGGAAGAGACCCAGTACTTC; cdr3_aa: CASSAGEETQYF
d_call: -; clone_size: -; v_call: TRBV4-1; j_call: TRBJ1-4; cdr3_nt: TGCGCCAGCAGCCAAGTCAGCGAGTTACTGTTTTTT; cdr3_aa: CASSQVSELLFF
d_call: -; clone_size: few; v_call: TRBV10-3; j_call: TRBJ2-7; cdr3_nt: TGTGCCATCAGTGCCCGGGCCTACGAGCAGTACTTC; cdr3_aa: CAISARAYEQYF
d_call: -; clone_size: few; v_call: TRBV30; j_call: TRBJ1-5; cdr3_nt: TGTGCCTGGAGTGGGATACAAGGACGTCAGCCCCAGCATTTT; cdr3_aa: CAWSGIQGRQPQHF
d_call: TRBD2; clone_size: -; v_call: TRBV6-6; j_call: TRBJ2-3; cdr3_nt: TGTGCCAGCAGACACGCTAGCGGGAGTTGGGCAGATACGCAGTATTTT; cdr3_aa: CASRHASGSWADTQYF
d_call: -; clone_size: few; v_call: TRBV7-9; j_call: TRBJ2-3; cdr3_nt: TGTGCCAGCAGGGGCGCAGATACGCAGTATTTT; cdr3_aa: CASRGADTQYF
d_call: TRBD2; clone_size: -; v_call: TRBV5-1; j_call: TRBJ2-5; cdr3_nt: TGCGCCAGCAGAAGTATAGCGGGACAAGAGACCCAGTACTTC; cdr3_aa: CASRSIAGQETQYF
d_call: -; clone_size: -; v_call: TRBV29-1; j_call: TRBJ1-2; cdr3_nt: TGCAGCGTTGAACGCCCCCTTAGCTATGGCTACACCTTC; cdr3_aa: CSVERPLSYGYTF
d_call: TRBD1; clone_size: few; v_call: TRBV29-1; j_call: TRBJ2-7; cdr3_nt: TGCAGCGTAGCTCCGGGACAGGGGCCTAACGAGCAGTACTTC; cdr3_aa: CSVAPGQGPNEQYF
d_call: -; clone_size: -; v_call: TRBV28; j_call: TRBJ2-5; cdr3_nt: TGTGCCAGCAGTTTAGCAGGTGCCAAAGAGACCCAGTACTTC; cdr3_aa: CASSLAGAKETQYF
d_call: -; clone_size: -; v_call: TRBV30; j_call: TRBJ1-5; cdr3_nt: TGTGCCTGGAGTAACGGGCACGGCAATCAGCCCCAGCATTTT; cdr3_aa: CAWSNGHGNQPQHF
d_call: -; clone_size: -; v_call: TRBV9; j_call: TRBJ2-1; cdr3_nt: TGTGCCAGCAGCTTCAGGGACCTCTACAATGAGCAGTTCTTC; cdr3_aa: CASSFRDLYNEQFF
d_call: -; clone_size: few; v_call: TRBV13; j_call: TRBJ2-7; cdr3_nt: TGTGCCAGCAGTAAGGTGGGCTACGAGCAGTACTTC; cdr3_aa: CASSKVGYEQYF
d_call: TRBD1; clone_size: -; v_call: TRBV29-1; j_call: TRBJ2-5; cdr3_nt: TGCAGCTACGACCGGACAGGGCCGGGGGAGACCCAGTACTTC; cdr3_aa: CSYDRTGPGETQYF
d_call: -; clone_size: -; v_call: TRBV7-2; j_call: TRBJ2-5; cdr3_nt: TGTGCCAGCAGCTTACCCGTAGAGACCCAGTACTTC; cdr3_aa: CASSLPVETQYF
d_call: TRBD2; clone_size: few; v_call: TRBV13; j_call: TRBJ2-7; cdr3_nt: TGTGCCAGCAGCAGGGGACTAGCGGGACACGAGCAGTACTTC; cdr3_aa: CASSRGLAGHEQYF
d_call: -; clone_size: few; v_call: TRBV30; j_call: TRBJ1-1; cdr3_nt: TGTGCCTTAACGGCGGGACCGTTGAACACTGAAGCTTTCTTT; cdr3_aa: CALTAGPLNTEAFF
d_call: -; clone_size: few; v_call: TRBV4-2; j_call: TRBJ2-7; cdr3_nt: TGTGCCAGCAGCCAAGATACGGCGGGCCGCTCCTACGAGCAGTACTTC; cdr3_aa: CASSQDTAGRSYEQYF
d_call: -; clone_size: -; v_call: TRBV5-6; j_call: TRBJ2-5; cdr3_nt: TGTGCCAGCAGCCGCAAGACGGATCCCTGGGGTGAGACCCAGTACTTC; cdr3_aa: CASSRKTDPWGETQYF
d_call: -; clone_size: -; v_call: TRBV2; j_call: TRBJ2-5; cdr3_nt: TGTGCCAGCAGGGAAGGGGGTCGGCGAGAGACCCAGTACTTC; cdr3_aa: CASREGGRRETQYF
d_call: -; clone_size: -; v_call: TRBV15; j_call: TRBJ2-3; cdr3_nt: TGTGCCACCAGCAGGTTGGGCACTGTTGTAGATACGCAGTATTTT; cdr3_aa: CATSRLGTVVDTQYF
d_call: -; clone_size: -; v_call: TRBV10-3; j_call: TRBJ2-3; cdr3_nt: TGTGCCATCAATGCGGACCCCACAGATACGCAGTATTTT; cdr3_aa: CAINADPTDTQYF
d_call: -; clone_size: -; v_call: TRBV5-4; j_call: TRBJ1-1; cdr3_nt: TGTGCCAGCAGCCCCAAAAAGGGGAAGACTGAAGCTTTCTTT; cdr3_aa: CASSPKKGKTEAFF
d_call: -; clone_size: -; v_call: TRBV25-1; j_call: TRBJ1-1; cdr3_nt: TGTGCCAGCAGTTTAAGAGGACCGACGAACACTGAAGCTTTCTTT; cdr3_aa: CASSLRGPTNTEAFF
d_call: -; clone_size: few; v_call: TRBV18; j_call: TRBJ2-1; cdr3_nt: TGTGCCAGCTCACCACCAAACAATGAGCAGTTCTTC; cdr3_aa: CASSPPNNEQFF
d_call: -; clone_size: once; v_call: TRBV9; j_call: TRBJ1-1; cdr3_nt: TGTGCCAGCAGCGTATCCACCTGGGGGGCTGAAGCTTTCTTT; cdr3_aa: CASSVSTWGAEAFF
d_call: -; clone_size: few; v_call: TRBV29-1; j_call: TRBJ2-7; cdr3_nt: TGCAGCGTATCCTCACGAGTGGGATACGAGCAGTACTTC; cdr3_aa: CSVSSRVGYEQYF